This record covers a single TCR beta chain. This record belongs to a study of blood T cell repertoires in COVID-19. About the research overall: There were acute and convalescent COVID-19 samples, and they came from the United States, Italy and Spain. Nucleic acid was either cDNA or gDNA, and it came from T cells, B-cell-depleted T cells, or PBMCs.

Methods used by the authors: The authors estimated nucleated cell counts from reference gene primer amplification. Only in-frame clones appear in the TCRdb table, and some are missing; sequencing was by immunoSEQ multiplex PCR. The DNA gave D and trimming, while V, J and clone size come from that table. The profile shows some 100,000 clones, more than 85% of them singletons. J was trimmed by 5 bases and V by 7 bases; bases with no gene match: 17. This CDR3 spans 17 amino acids. The germline V gene has CDR1 SGDLS and CDR2 YYNGEE. Sequenced material: peripheral blood. The sequence was obtained from a man in his 60s with acute or convalescent COVID-19. The rearrangement uses TRBV9 and TRBJ2-7, with 11 bases fitting TRBD2. CDR3 DNA: TGTGCCAGCTGCCCGACTAGCGGGAAAGATGATTCAGACGAGCAGTACTTC. Amino acid sequence: CASCPTSGKDDSDEQYF.